This entry features one TCR beta chain sequence. Its antigen is unidentified. The CDR3 length is 16 residues. Germline CDR1 MNHEY, CDR2 SVGAGI. V shed 4 bases and J 0 bases; nucleotides not matched to a gene: 6. The authors amplified TCR beta CDR3 regions from RNA transcripts. First-round RT-PCR relied on HTBI primers, and a second-round multiplex PCR came next. Each CDR3 protein gets one entry after TCRdb re-called the multiplex PCR reads with MiXCR. The sample lists about 210,000 distinct CDR3 sequences, 25% to 35% occurring once. These data are taken from a study of Graves' ophthalmopathy and Graves' hyperthyroidism. Study in general: Peripheral blood collection took place at initial diagnosis, before any treatment. Study-level results: A majority of expanded thyroid clonotypes exceeding 0.001 frequency were likewise present in blood.

The rearrangement joins TRBV6-5 to TRBJ2-4, with TRBD2 identical over 7 bases. The receptor comes from a man aged 50 or older with Graves' ophthalmopathy. Sequences were obtained from peripheral blood. Here the CDR3 reads CASSSLWGGAKNIQYF. Written as DNA, the CDR3 is TGTGCCAGCAGTTCGTTATGGGGGGGAGCCAAAAACATTCAGTACTTC.